These 12 T cell receptor beta chains came from one sample sequenced in a study of OX40 agonist ivuxolimab in advanced cancers. TCRdb keeps only in-frame clones here, not all; method: immunoSEQ multiplex PCR. The repertoire consists of tens of thousands of clones, with roughly nine tenths occurring once and the leading ten covering around 11%. Here the sequenced sample was CD4+ or CD8+ T cells sorted from blood, taken in a trial of the OX40 agonist ivuxolimab. These receptors all come from an adult with an advanced solid tumor such as melanoma, head and neck, liver or kidney cancer.

V and J are TRBV6-1 and TRBJ1-1; D may be TRBD1 (5 bases). The CDR3 spans 12 residues. CDR1 is MNHNS, CDR2 SASEGT, per germline. V was pared by 6 bases and J by 5 bases, with 10 bases between. The CDR3 reads CASRWGKTEAFF. The CDR3 DNA reads as TGTGCCAGCAGGTGGGGGAAAACTGAAGCTTTCTTT.

Only one count was recorded for this clone. The chain uses TRBV7-9 and TRBJ1-4, with 9 bases lining up with TRBD1. The V segment lost 5 bases and the J segment 6 bases; nucleotides outside the gene matches: 7. This CDR3 has 15 amino acids. The germline gives CDR1 SEHNR, CDR2 FQNEAQ (reference sequence). The CDR3 DNA reads as TGTGCCAGCAGCAAGGACAGGGGATATGATGAAAAACTGTTTTTT. It yields the protein CASSKDRGYDEKLFF. The whole variable domain, remainder taken from reference TRBV7-9 and TRBJ1-4, is DTGVSQNPRHKITKRGQNVTFRCDPISEHNRLYWYRQTLGQGPEFLTYFQNEAQLEKSRLLSDRFSAERPKGSFSTLEIQRTEQGDSAMYLCASSKDRGYDEKLFFGSGTQLSVL.

The chain has TRBV27 and TRBJ2-7, with D possibly called TRBD1 or TRBD2 (5 bases each). The CDR3 has 13 amino acids. The V end lost 4 bases, the J end lost 6 bases, and 13 bases lay between the germline ends. Per the germline V gene, CDR1 is MNHEY and CDR2 is SMNVEV (reference sequence). As DNA, the CDR3 is TGTGCCAGCAGTTACGGGACGACTTCCGAGCAGTACTTC. Translating it yields CASSYGTTSEQYF.

This sequence joins TRBV15 and TRBJ1-4; possibly TRBD1 for D (5 bases). The CDR3 has 15 residues. V gave up 1 base and J gave up 5 bases, with 11 bases separating them. Germline assignment: CDR1 LNHNV and CDR2 YYDKDF (reference sequence). The CDR3 bases are TGTGCCACCAGCAGAGCCCGCAGGGCGAATGAAAAACTGTTTTTT. Its protein product is CATSRARRANEKLFF.

V usage is TRBV5-1 and J usage is TRBJ2-1; D call uncertain. This CDR3 has 13 amino acids. Trimming pared 0 bases from V and 10 bases from J, leaving 11 bases between. Germline CDR1 reads SGHRS; CDR2 reads YFSETQ. The CDR3 coding sequence is TGCGCCAGCAGCTTGGCCTCGTTGAACGAGCAGTTCTTC. Its translation: CASSLASLNEQFF.

The chain uses TRBV5-1 and TRBJ2-7; 8 nucleotides match TRBD2. Germline CDR1 and CDR2: SGHRS and YFSETQ. V gave up 2 bases and J gave up 3 bases; unmatched junction bases: 1. This CDR3 is 13 amino acids long. CDR3 in amino acids: CASSLLADYEQYF. The DNA for the CDR3 is TGCGCCAGCAGCTTACTAGCGGACTACGAGCAGTACTTC.

This chain connects TRBV28 to TRBJ2-7, with D perhaps matching TRBD2 (8 bases). The CDR3 has 19 residues. Trimming pared 4 bases from V and 4 bases from J, leaving 29 bases between. The germline V gene has CDR1 MDHEN and CDR2 SYDVKM. CDR3 in amino acids: CASSYPGQIRLASQYEQYF. DNA for the CDR3: TGTGCCAGCAGTTACCCGGGACAGATACGACTAGCGAGTCAGTACGAGCAGTACTTC.

This clone has only one observation. The rearrangement links TRBV11-2 to TRBJ2-7; 8 bases fit TRBD1. Germline-derived CDR1 and CDR2 are SGHAT and FQNNGV. This CDR3 comprises 15 residues. J gave up 4 bases and V 2 bases, and 7 bases lay outside the gene matches. CDR3 protein: CASSLSAGGLYEQYF. DNA for the CDR3: TGTGCCAGCAGCTTATCAGCAGGGGGCCTTTACGAGCAGTACTTC.

The genes are TRBV7-6 and TRBJ2-2; unclear D gene. V shed 5 bases and J shed 6 bases, with 7 bases lying between them. CDR1 SGHVS and CDR2 FNYEAQ come from the germline V gene. This CDR3 spans 12 amino acids. The CDR3 region is CASSPAPGELFF. The CDR3 DNA is TGTGCCAGCAGCCCAGCGCCCGGGGAGCTGTTTTTT. The full variable domain, in which reference TRBV7-6 and TRBJ2-2 provide the parts outside the CDR3, is GAGVSQSPRYKVTKRGQDVALRCDPISGHVSLYWYRQALGQGPEFLTYFNYEAQQDKSGLPNDRFSAERPEGSISTLTIQRTEQRDSAMYRCASSPAPGELFFGEGSRLTVL.

The chain employs TRBV13 and TRBJ2-5; no clear D gene. With 5 bases removed from V and 2 bases from J, the gap between germline ends came to 12 bases. The CDR3 has 14 residues. Germline V gene sequence: CDR1 PRHDT, CDR2 FYEKMQ (reference sequence). The DNA of the CDR3 is TGTGCCAGCAGCGCCCGAGGACCGCAAGAGACCCAGTACTTC. It encodes CASSARGPQETQYF.

This sequence joins TRBV29-1 and TRBJ2-7; 7 bases align to TRBD1. V gave up 5 bases and J gave up 1 base; unmatched junction bases: 8. The CDR3 runs 14 residues. From germline, CDR1 is SQVTM and CDR2 ANQGSEA. CDR3 coding DNA: TGCAGCGTTCCCCAAGCAGGGGGATCCTACGAGCAGTACTTC. Its protein is CSVPQAGGSYEQYF.

V usage is TRBV6-1 and J usage is TRBJ2-7; D not certain. CDR1 is MNHNS and CDR2 is SASEGT in the germline V gene. CDR3 length: 14 residues. Trimming pared 7 bases from V and 0 bases from J, leaving 13 bases between. In DNA form, the CDR3 reads TGTGCCAGCAAATTCTTAGCCAGCTCCTACGAGCAGTACTTC. Its translation is CASKFLASSYEQYF.